The rows below give T cell receptor beta chains drawn from one sample of a study of blood T cell repertoires in COVID-19. Produced via immunoSEQ multiplex PCR; TCRdb's table is partial and in-frame only. There are approximately 140,000 clones in the sample; around 87% occur only once, and 5.5% to 7.5% lies in the top ten. Source material: peripheral blood. Source of these receptors: an older man with acute or convalescent COVID-19. CDR3s include the opening cysteine and the closing phenylalanine or tryptophan. The order of the fields is CDR3 length, V gene, J gene, clone size, D gene, CDR3 protein, CDR3 DNA. D genes are given only for firm matches. Part of the rows lack a size; the others show once, few, many or a class for expanded clones.

15	TRBV19	TRBJ2-1	.	TRBD2	CASSIGGGARNEQFF	TGTGCCAGTAGTATAGGCGGGGGGGCCAGGAATGAGCAGTTCTTC
15	TRBV5-1	TRBJ2-7	few	TRBD1	CASSDLDRGKAEQYF	TGCGCCAGCAGCGATCTGGACAGGGGTAAAGCCGAGCAGTACTTC
16	TRBV28	TRBJ2-3	.	TRBD2	CASSFPPAGVADTQYF	TGTGCCAGCAGTTTCCCTCCTGCGGGAGTTGCAGATACGCAGTATTTT
15	TRBV7-9	TRBJ2-5	.	TRBD1	CASSLAETGGETQYF	TGTGCCAGCAGCTTAGCAGAGACAGGGGGAGAGACCCAGTACTTC
13	TRBV2	TRBJ2-3	.	TRBD2	CASTSGGADTQYF	TGTGCCAGCACTAGCGGGGGGGCAGATACGCAGTATTTT
14	TRBV25-1	TRBJ1-3	few	.	CASSVQGSGNTIYF	TGTGCCAGCAGTGTTCAGGGGTCTGGAAACACCATATATTTT
15	TRBV3-1/TRBV3-2	TRBJ2-2	.	TRBD2	CASTRTSGSTGELFF	TGTGCCAGCACCCGGACTAGCGGGAGTACCGGGGAGCTGTTTTTT
14	TRBV5-1	TRBJ1-2	.	TRBD1	CASSSTGADYGYTF	TGCGCCAGCAGCTCGACAGGGGCCGACTATGGCTACACCTTC
14	TRBV3-1/TRBV3-2	TRBJ1-2	.	.	CASSLQGVDYGYTF	TGTGCCAGCAGCCTACAGGGTGTCGACTATGGCTACACCTTC
16	TRBV5-1	TRBJ2-2	once	TRBD1	CASSLRDRGTTGELFF	TGCGCCAGCAGCCTCCGGGACAGGGGTACCACCGGGGAGCTGTTTTTT
14	TRBV5-4	TRBJ1-1	.	.	CASSPRQSNTEAFF	TGTGCCAGCAGCCCAAGACAGTCGAACACTGAAGCTTTCTTT
14	TRBV5-4	TRBJ2-7	.	TRBD1	CASSPGQGAYEQYF	TGTGCCAGCAGCCCCGGCCAGGGGGCCTACGAGCAGTACTTC
14	TRBV28	TRBJ1-5	.	.	CASSQAGPNQPQHF	TGTGCCAGCAGCCAGGCAGGGCCAAATCAGCCCCAGCATTTT
14	TRBV5-6	TRBJ1-6	.	.	CASSLMQWNSPLHF	TGTGCCAGCAGCTTGATGCAGTGGAATTCACCCCTCCACTTT
13	TRBV25-1	TRBJ2-2	.	TRBD2	CANSGRAVGELFF	TGTGCCAATAGCGGGAGGGCCGTCGGGGAGCTGTTTTTT
15	TRBV6-5	TRBJ2-1	few	TRBD2	CASSQGGTSFNEQFF	TGTGCCAGCAGCCAGGGGGGGACTAGCTTCAATGAGCAGTTCTTC
16	TRBV30	TRBJ1-1	.	.	CAWSRRQVLMNTEAFF	TGTGCCTGGAGCCGGAGACAGGTCCTTATGAACACTGAAGCTTTCTTT
13	TRBV7-2	TRBJ2-7	.	.	CASSPFIPYEQYF	TGTGCCAGCAGCCCCTTTATTCCCTACGAGCAGTACTTC
13	TRBV9	TRBJ2-2	.	.	CASSVTVTGELFF	TGTGCCAGCAGCGTAACAGTTACCGGGGAGCTGTTTTTT
14	TRBV2	TRBJ2-7	.	TRBD2	CASSLVLADYEQYF	TGTGCCAGCAGTCTTGTACTAGCGGACTACGAGCAGTACTTC
18	TRBV28	TRBJ1-3	.	.	CASGFSWQGKVSGNTIYF	TGTGCCAGTGGTTTTAGTTGGCAGGGAAAAGTCTCTGGAAACACCATATATTTT
14	TRBV30	TRBJ2-5	.	.	CAWAGTYQGETQYF	TGTGCCTGGGCCGGGACATACCAAGGAGAGACCCAGTACTTC
15	TRBV28	TRBJ1-2	.	TRBD1	CASSDGQGEVYGYTF	TGTGCCAGCAGCGATGGACAGGGGGAGGTCTATGGCTACACCTTC
12	TRBV2	TRBJ2-7	.	TRBD1	CARSGQVGEQYF	TGTGCCAGATCGGGACAGGTGGGCGAGCAGTACTTC
14	TRBV19	TRBJ2-2	once	.	CASSTTGRGGELFF	TGTGCCAGTAGTACGACTGGACGGGGCGGGGAGCTGTTTTTT
15	TRBV6-5	TRBJ2-2	.	.	CASSPRTENTGELFF	TGTGCCAGCAGCCCCCGGACTGAAAACACCGGGGAGCTGTTTTTT
13	TRBV3-1/TRBV3-2	TRBJ1-2	few	TRBD1	CASSYGQDYGYTF	TGTGCCAGCAGCTACGGACAGGACTATGGCTACACCTTC
13	TRBV6-1	TRBJ2-3	.	.	CASSESVTDTQYF	TGTGCCAGCAGTGAGAGTGTGACAGATACGCAGTATTTT
15	TRBV11-2	TRBJ1-1	.	.	CASTRDGERNTEAFF	TGTGCCAGCACCCGTGACGGGGAGCGGAACACTGAAGCTTTCTTT
16	TRBV6-2/TRBV6-3	TRBJ2-2	few	TRBD1	CASSSTGRGTTGELFF	TGTGCCAGCAGTTCAACAGGCAGGGGGACCACCGGGGAGCTGTTTTTT
14	TRBV9	TRBJ1-4	.	.	CASSAHATNEKLFF	TGTGCCAGCAGCGCCCATGCAACTAATGAAAAACTGTTTTTT
15	TRBV19	TRBJ1-1	.	.	CASSPQWLGNTEAFF	TGTGCCAGTAGTCCCCAATGGCTTGGGAACACTGAAGCTTTCTTT
13	TRBV10-1	TRBJ2-7	.	.	CASTDTFPYEQYF	TGCGCCAGCACCGACACATTCCCCTACGAGCAGTACTTC
14	TRBV7-9	TRBJ2-3	.	.	CASSKSTSVDTQYF	TGTGCCAGCAGCAAGTCTACCTCGGTAGATACGCAGTATTTT
12	TRBV5-1	TRBJ1-2	.	.	CASSTGEYGYTF	TGCGCCAGCAGTACAGGTGAATATGGCTACACCTTC
13	TRBV28	TRBJ1-2	.	TRBD1	CASGTAASYGYTF	TGTGCCAGCGGGACAGCGGCGTCCTATGGCTACACCTTC
15	TRBV9	TRBJ2-5	.	TRBD2	CASSVASGSSETQYF	TGTGCCAGCAGCGTAGCTAGCGGGAGCAGTGAGACCCAGTACTTC
15	TRBV5-1	TRBJ1-2	.	.	CASSPLTGTSYGYTF	TGCGCCAGCAGCCCTCTTACCGGGACATCTTATGGCTACACCTTC
16	TRBV5-1	TRBJ2-3	.	TRBD1	CASSRSQTGFADTQYF	TGCGCCAGCAGCCGGAGCCAGACAGGGTTTGCGGATACGCAGTATTTT
14	TRBV19	TRBJ2-1	.	TRBD1	CASSPDRGGNEQFF	TGTGCCAGTAGCCCCGACAGGGGAGGCAATGAGCAGTTCTTC
14	TRBV19	TRBJ2-5	.	TRBD2	CASSTSGGEETQYF	TGTGCCAGTAGTACTAGCGGGGGGGAAGAGACCCAGTACTTC
16	TRBV15	TRBJ2-1	.	TRBD2	CATSRGSTGGYNEQFF	TGTGCCACCAGCAGGGGATCTACGGGGGGATACAATGAGCAGTTCTTC
16	TRBV2	TRBJ2-5	.	TRBD2	CASSEGLAGGQETQYF	TGTGCCAGCAGTGAAGGACTAGCGGGAGGGCAAGAGACCCAGTACTTC
15	TRBV6-1	TRBJ2-7	.	.	CASSEVGTLRVEQYF	TGTGCCAGCAGTGAAGTTGGGACACTTAGAGTCGAGCAGTACTTC
14	TRBV27	TRBJ1-6	.	TRBD1	CASAPDRAGSPLHF	TGTGCCAGCGCCCCCGACAGGGCTGGATCACCCCTCCACTTT
15	TRBV5-6	TRBJ1-2	.	.	CASSPDGGTRYGYTF	TGTGCCAGCAGCCCGGACGGGGGAACCCGCTATGGCTACACCTTC
15	TRBV5-8	TRBJ1-4	.	.	CASRRDGRTNEKLFF	TGTGCCAGCAGAAGGGACGGGAGGACTAATGAAAAACTGTTTTTT
16	TRBV5-6	TRBJ2-4	few	TRBD1	CASSRGTGEAKNIQYF	TGTGCCAGCAGCAGGGGGACAGGGGAGGCCAAAAACATTCAGTACTTC
15	TRBV2	TRBJ1-2	.	.	CASSPNWTPNYGYTF	TGTGCCAGCAGCCCAAATTGGACACCTAACTATGGCTACACCTTC
15	TRBV19	TRBJ2-5	.	.	CASSVVAEEQETQYF	TGTGCCAGTAGTGTAGTAGCGGAAGAACAAGAGACCCAGTACTTC
13	TRBV6-5	TRBJ2-7	.	TRBD1	CASGTGRYYEQYF	TGTGCCAGCGGGACAGGACGTTACTACGAGCAGTACTTC
16	TRBV18	TRBJ1-1	.	TRBD1	CASSPLAGGRNTEAFF	TGTGCCAGCTCACCATTGGCAGGGGGCAGGAACACTGAAGCTTTCTTT
11	TRBV5-4	TRBJ2-1	few	.	CASSLLDEQFF	TGTGCCAGCAGCTTGTTAGATGAGCAGTTCTTC